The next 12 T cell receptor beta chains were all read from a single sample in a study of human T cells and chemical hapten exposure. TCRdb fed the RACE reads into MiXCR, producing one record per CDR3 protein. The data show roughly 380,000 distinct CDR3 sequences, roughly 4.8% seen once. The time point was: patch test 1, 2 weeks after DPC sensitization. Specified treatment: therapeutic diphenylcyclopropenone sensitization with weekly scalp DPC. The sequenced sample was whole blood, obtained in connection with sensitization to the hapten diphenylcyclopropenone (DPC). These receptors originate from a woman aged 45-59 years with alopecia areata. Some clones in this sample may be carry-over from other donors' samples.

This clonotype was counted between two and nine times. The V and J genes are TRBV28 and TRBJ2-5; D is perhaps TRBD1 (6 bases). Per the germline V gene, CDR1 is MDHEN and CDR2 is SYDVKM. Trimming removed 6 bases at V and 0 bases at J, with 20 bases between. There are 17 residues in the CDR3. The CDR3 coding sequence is TGTGCCAGCAGCGCGCCCCCGGGACACGCGTACCAAGAGACCCAGTACTTC. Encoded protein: CASSAPPGHAYQETQYF.

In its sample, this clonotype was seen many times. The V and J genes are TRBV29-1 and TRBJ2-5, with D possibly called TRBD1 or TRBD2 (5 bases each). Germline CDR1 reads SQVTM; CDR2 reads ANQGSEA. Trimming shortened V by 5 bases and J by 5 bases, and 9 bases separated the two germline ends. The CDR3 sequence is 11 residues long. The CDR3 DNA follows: TGCAGCGTTTCCAGGGACGAGACCCAGTACTTC. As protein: CSVSRDETQYF. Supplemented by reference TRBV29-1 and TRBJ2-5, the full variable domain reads SAVISQKPSRDICQRGTSLTIQCQVDSQVTMMFWYRQQPGQSLTLIATANQGSEATYESGFVIDKFPISRPNLTFSTLTVSNMSPEDSSIYLCSVSRDETQYFGPGTRLLVL.

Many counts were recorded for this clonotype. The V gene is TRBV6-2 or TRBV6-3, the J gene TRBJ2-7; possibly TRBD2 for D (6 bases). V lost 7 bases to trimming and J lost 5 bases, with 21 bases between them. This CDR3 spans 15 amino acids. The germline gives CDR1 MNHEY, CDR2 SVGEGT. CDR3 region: CASTAASVWSDEQYF. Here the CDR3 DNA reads TGTGCCAGCACCGCGGCTAGCGTCTGGTCGGACGAGCAGTACTTC.

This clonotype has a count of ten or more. The CDR3 loop is CASSFTGSSSSGANVLTF. DNA of the CDR3: TGTGCCAGCAGCTTTACAGGGAGCTCCTCCTCTGGGGCCAACGTCCTGACTTTC. The chain recombines TRBV7-2 with TRBJ2-6; TRBD1 is a possible D gene (6 bases). Trimming took 3 bases from V and 0 from J, leaving 15 bases between them. CDR1 and CDR2 from the germline V gene are SGHTA and FQGNSA. The CDR3 consists of 18 residues.

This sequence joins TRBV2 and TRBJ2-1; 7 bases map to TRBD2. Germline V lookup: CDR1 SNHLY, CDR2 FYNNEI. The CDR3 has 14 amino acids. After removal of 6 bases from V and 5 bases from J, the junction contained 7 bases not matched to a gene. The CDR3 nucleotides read TGTGCCAGCAGAGCCGGGACTATAAACAATGAGCAGTTCTTC. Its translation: CASRAGTINNEQFF.

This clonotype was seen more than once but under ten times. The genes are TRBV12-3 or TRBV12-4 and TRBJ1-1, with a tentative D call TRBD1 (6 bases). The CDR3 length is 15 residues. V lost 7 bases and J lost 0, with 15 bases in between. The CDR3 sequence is CASIPTGTLNTEAFF. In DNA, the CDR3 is TGTGCCAGCATTCCGACCGGGACACTGAACACTGAAGCTTTCTTT.

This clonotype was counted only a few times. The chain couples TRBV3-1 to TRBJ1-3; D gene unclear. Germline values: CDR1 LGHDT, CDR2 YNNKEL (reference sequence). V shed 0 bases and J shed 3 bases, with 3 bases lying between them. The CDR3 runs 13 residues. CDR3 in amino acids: CASSQDFGNTIYF. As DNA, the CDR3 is TGTGCCAGCAGCCAAGATTTTGGAAACACCATATATTTT. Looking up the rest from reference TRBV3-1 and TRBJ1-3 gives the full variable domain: DTAVSQTPKYLVTQMGNDKSIKCEQNLGHDTMYWYKQDSKKFLKIMFSYNNKELIINETVPNRFSPKSPDKAHLNLHINSLELGDSAVYFCASSQDFGNTIYFGEGSWLTVV.

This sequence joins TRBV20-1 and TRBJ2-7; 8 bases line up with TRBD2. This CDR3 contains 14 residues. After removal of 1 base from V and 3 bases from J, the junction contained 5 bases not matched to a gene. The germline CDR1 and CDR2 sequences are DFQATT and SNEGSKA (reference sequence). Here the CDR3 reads CSARAGRALYEQYF. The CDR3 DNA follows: TGCAGTGCTAGAGCCGGGAGGGCTCTCTACGAGCAGTACTTC.

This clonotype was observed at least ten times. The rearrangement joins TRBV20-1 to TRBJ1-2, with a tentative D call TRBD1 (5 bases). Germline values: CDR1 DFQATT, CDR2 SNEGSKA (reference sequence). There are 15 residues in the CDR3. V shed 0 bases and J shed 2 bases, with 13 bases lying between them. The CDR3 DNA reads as TGCAGTGCTAGAGACCGACAGCTGCTGAACTATGGCTACACCTTC. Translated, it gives CSARDRQLLNYGYTF.

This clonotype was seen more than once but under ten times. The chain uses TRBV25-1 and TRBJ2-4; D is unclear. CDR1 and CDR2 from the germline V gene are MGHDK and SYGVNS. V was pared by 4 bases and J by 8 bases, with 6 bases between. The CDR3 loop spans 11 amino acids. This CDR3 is CASSGSDIQYF. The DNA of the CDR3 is TGTGCCAGCAGTGGTAGTGACATTCAGTACTTC.

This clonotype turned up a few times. For the CDR3, the DNA is TGTGCCAGCAATCAGGACAGCCGTAATTCACCCCTCCACTTT. Translating gives CASNQDSRNSPLHF. This rearrangement joins TRBV2 to TRBJ1-6; tentatively, D is TRBD1 (6 bases). From germline, CDR1 is SNHLY and CDR2 FYNNEI. The CDR3 runs 14 residues. V lost 7 bases and J lost 6, with 13 bases in between.

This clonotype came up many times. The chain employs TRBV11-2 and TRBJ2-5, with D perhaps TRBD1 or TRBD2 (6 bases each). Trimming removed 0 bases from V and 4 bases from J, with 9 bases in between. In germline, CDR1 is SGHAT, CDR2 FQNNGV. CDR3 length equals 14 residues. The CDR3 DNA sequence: TGTGCCAGCAGCTTAGAACGGGGGCGAGAGACCCAGTACTTC. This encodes CASSLERGRETQYF.